Here is one TCR beta chain with its context. The clone's antigen remains unknown. No much larger clone exists at a distance of one base, and base qualities are not known. The sample is drawn from a study of blood T cell repertoires in COVID-19 (dated by TCRdb to 2018 to 2021). In the study overall: Samples from collaborators originated in the United States, Italy and Spain and spanned both the acute and convalescent phases of COVID-19. Where available, HLA class I and class II types were taken from metadata supplied by the sample provider and were not determined by assay-based typing. The material from the prospective study consisted of cDNA or gDNA derived from T cells, B-cell-depleted T cells, or PBMCs. The repertoires were released in a freely available public database meant as a resource for research on the immune response to SARS-CoV-2. Deeply sampled blood TCRbeta repertoires from subjects exposed to, actively infected with, or recovered from COVID-19 were included in the dataset. Sample metadata almost always included a de-identified subject ID, COVID-19 status, age in years and sex. Samples were obtained from the ongoing ImmuneRACE study (first 160 participants) and from about 1,300 subjects provided by 6 global collaborators.

A second Seattle source provided samples from volunteer blood donors who had recovered from COVID-19. Collaborating institutions collected whole blood in K2EDTA tubes following their own protocols. For TCRbeta analysis, collaborators shipped samples as frozen whole blood, isolated PBMCs, or DNA extracted from either of those sample types. Inclusive of the bounding cysteine and phenylalanine, the CDR3 is 15 residues long. The read is trimmed to its CDR3 DNA, 45 bases read in frame from base 1. V was cut back by 1 base and J by 1 base, leaving a gap of 10 bases between them. CDR1 and CDR2 are drawn from the germline V gene (reference sequence): LGHDT, YNNKEL. Study-wide conclusions, independent of this receptor: The quantity of clinical and demographic metadata differed by source and by participant and was supplied without curation.

The immunoSEQ Assay, a bias-controlled multiplex PCR, was used to amplify TCRbeta CDR3 regions from genomic DNA. In the original analysis: The number of nucleated cells in each sample was estimated by amplification of reference gene primers within the assay. Sequence reads were collapsed and filtered to measure the absolute abundance of every unique TCRbeta CDR3 rearrangement. For each sample, productive Simpson clonality was calculated as the square root of Simpson's diversity index over productive rearrangements. In its TCRdb copy, this immuneACCESS table keeps in-frame sequences only and misses some clones. Where compared with another copy, unresolved V genes explain less than half of these, and the others have no known cause. D and trimming come from the DNA, and the V and J calls and clone size come from that table. The sample contains about 200,000 clones, approximately 87% of them found a single time. The leading ten clones occupy about 6% of the sample.

This clonotype was obtained from a man between 60 and 75 years old who had recovered from COVID-19. The source material was peripheral blood. This chain is built from TRBV3-1 (or the pseudogene TRBV3-2) and TRBJ1-1; the D segment could be TRBD1, given 6 matching bases. The nucleotide sequence is given as TGTGCCAGCAGCCAAGGCATACAGGGGAACACTGAAGCTTTCTTT. The encoded protein is CASSQGIQGNTEAFF.